Listed below are T cell receptor beta chains from one sample, sequenced in a study of tumour-infiltrating T cells in Burkitt lymphoma. Here immunoSEQ multiplex PCR was the method, and the copy in TCRdb shows in-frame clones only, minus some. The profile shows 5,500 to 7,000 clones, about a tenth of them singletons. Sequences were obtained from tumor tissue. These receptor sequences come from a human donor with diffuse large B-cell lymphoma. Each CDR3 is given with its conserved first and last residue. The D gene is left open where the match is weak. Some rows mark clone size as missing; the rest say once, few, many or name a class of expanded clone.

v_gene: TRBV28; j_gene: TRBJ2-2; abundance: few; d_gene: TRBD2; CDR3nt: TGTGCCAGCAAGGGCGGGGGGGCCAACACCGGGGAGCTGTTTTTT; CDR3aa: CASKGGGANTGELFF
v_gene: TRBV5-1; j_gene: TRBJ1-2; abundance: NA; d_gene: NA; CDR3nt: TGCGCCAGCAGCTTGACCAGGGCGGGCGGCTACACCTTC; CDR3aa: CASSLTRAGGYTF
v_gene: TRBV5-8; j_gene: TRBJ2-2; abundance: NA; d_gene: NA; CDR3nt: TGTGCCAGCAATTTCGGAGGCATTGCGAACACCGGGGAGCTGTTTTTT; CDR3aa: CASNFGGIANTGELFF
v_gene: TRBV7-8; j_gene: TRBJ1-2; abundance: NA; d_gene: NA; CDR3nt: TGTGCCAGCAGCCGCGAAGCGGGGGGCTATGGCTACACCTTC; CDR3aa: CASSREAGGYGYTF
v_gene: TRBV4-3; j_gene: TRBJ2-5; abundance: NA; d_gene: TRBD2; CDR3nt: TGCGCCAGCAGCTCCACGTCGGGGGGAGGAGAGACCCAGTACTTC; CDR3aa: CASSSTSGGGETQYF
v_gene: TRBV14; j_gene: TRBJ1-4; abundance: few; d_gene: NA; CDR3nt: TGTGCCAGCAGCCAAGGCCCCCACTTAAGGGGGACTAATGAAAAACTGTTTTTT; CDR3aa: CASSQGPHLRGTNEKLFF
v_gene: TRBV19; j_gene: TRBJ2-6; abundance: few; d_gene: TRBD1; CDR3nt: TGTGCCAGTAGTATAGGTATAGGGGGCTTAGGGGCCAACGTCCTGACTTTC; CDR3aa: CASSIGIGGLGANVLTF
v_gene: TRBV27; j_gene: TRBJ2-2; abundance: NA; d_gene: NA; CDR3nt: TGTGCCAGCAGTTTCATTGGGACCGGGGAGCTGTTTTTT; CDR3aa: CASSFIGTGELFF
v_gene: TRBV25-1; j_gene: TRBJ2-7; abundance: NA; d_gene: NA; CDR3nt: TGTGCCCCCCATCCTTGCGAGCAGTACTTC; CDR3aa: CAPHPCEQYF
v_gene: TRBV28; j_gene: TRBJ1-6; abundance: NA; d_gene: NA; CDR3nt: TGTGCCAGCAGTTCGCGACAGTTTGTTTCACCCCTCCACTTT; CDR3aa: CASSSRQFVSPLHF
v_gene: TRBV4-1; j_gene: TRBJ2-4; abundance: NA; d_gene: NA; CDR3nt: TGCGCCAGCAGCCCCGTGGGCAGGGAAAACATTCAGTACTTC; CDR3aa: CASSPVGRENIQYF
v_gene: TRBV6-6; j_gene: TRBJ2-1; abundance: NA; d_gene: TRBD1; CDR3nt: TGTGCCAGCAGTTACTCGGACAGGGGTTCCTACAATGAGCAGTTCTTC; CDR3aa: CASSYSDRGSYNEQFF